Listed below are T cell receptor beta chains from one sample, sequenced in a study of T cell clonotyping in hematopoietic cell transplantation. Clones were read by immunoSEQ multiplex PCR, and TCRdb kept only the in-frame ones, dropping some. Of more than 70,000 clones in the sample, almost 97% were seen once. Sample: peripheral blood mononuclear cells, taken before stem cell transplant. The source is a woman between 45 and 60 years old with acute myeloid leukemia. Some clones in this sample may be carry-over from other donors' samples. The CDR3 runs from the conserved cysteine through the conserved F or W. Fields, in order: D gene, J gene, V gene, CDR3 protein. The D gene is left open where the match is weak.

d_gene: .
j_gene: TRBJ2-2
v_gene: TRBV29-1
CDR3aa: CSVEHSLGSGELFF

d_gene: .
j_gene: TRBJ2-3
v_gene: TRBV30
CDR3aa: CAWGQSTDTQYF

d_gene: TRBD2
j_gene: TRBJ2-3
v_gene: TRBV29-1
CDR3aa: CSVEASGGTDTQYF

d_gene: .
j_gene: TRBJ2-5
v_gene: TRBV19
CDR3aa: CASSTPGETQYF

d_gene: .
j_gene: TRBJ1-2
v_gene: TRBV6-1
CDR3aa: CASSQTGNYGYTF

d_gene: .
j_gene: TRBJ1-2
v_gene: TRBV4-2
CDR3aa: CASSTSGTPMPGYTF

d_gene: .
j_gene: TRBJ2-1
v_gene: TRBV30
CDR3aa: CAWSVLGANTYNEQFF

d_gene: .
j_gene: TRBJ2-2
v_gene: TRBV2
CDR3aa: CASSVGRVSVAGELFF

d_gene: TRBD2
j_gene: TRBJ2-3
v_gene: TRBV5-1
CDR3aa: CASSLGSGEDTQYF

d_gene: .
j_gene: TRBJ2-3
v_gene: TRBV6-1
CDR3aa: CASSEASTDTDTQYF

d_gene: TRBD1
j_gene: TRBJ2-1
v_gene: TRBV14
CDR3aa: CASSARDRIYNEQFF

d_gene: TRBD1
j_gene: TRBJ1-5
v_gene: TRBV5-8
CDR3aa: CASSSGQGANQPQHF

d_gene: TRBD2
j_gene: TRBJ2-1
v_gene: TRBV28
CDR3aa: CASSLTSGGGNEQFF

d_gene: TRBD1
j_gene: TRBJ1-4
v_gene: TRBV7-8
CDR3aa: CASSFARDSRTGKLFF

d_gene: .
j_gene: TRBJ2-2
v_gene: TRBV30
CDR3aa: CAWSGSMETGELFF

d_gene: TRBD1
j_gene: TRBJ1-2
v_gene: TRBV28
CDR3aa: CASSFIDRDLYGYTF

d_gene: .
j_gene: TRBJ2-3
v_gene: TRBV28
CDR3aa: CASTLPGDTQYF

d_gene: .
j_gene: TRBJ1-6
v_gene: TRBV28
CDR3aa: CASSRWGGRSPLHF

d_gene: .
j_gene: TRBJ2-7
v_gene: TRBV11-2
CDR3aa: CASSLSSGYYEQYF

d_gene: .
j_gene: TRBJ2-7
v_gene: TRBV6-6
CDR3aa: CASTTPGQGSYEQYF